This T cell receptor beta chain is drawn from a study of blood T cell repertoires in COVID-19. Study in general: Sources were T cells, B-cell-depleted T cells, or PBMCs; the material itself was cDNA or gDNA.

Comments on this clone: This specimen includes other DNA sequences encoding the same CDR3.

Sequencing was performed with immunoSEQ multiplex PCR; in TCRdb, only in-frame clones are kept and a portion is missing. The table has 390,000 or so clones, 75% to 90% seen once; the top ten hold 5% to 6%. CDR1 SGHNT and CDR2 YYREEE come from the germline V gene (reference sequence). The J segment lost 3 bases and the V segment lost 4 bases, leaving 5 bases of the junction unmatched. This CDR3 is built from 15 residues. This receptor was obtained from a woman aged 50 to 60 who had recovered from COVID-19. The chain is built from TRBV5-4 and TRBJ2-3, with 10 positions matching TRBD1. Sequencing was carried out using PBMCs or T cells enriched from blood (not recorded which). The CDR3 loop reads CASSPGDRGTDTQYF. The CDR3 DNA sequence: TGTGCCAGCAGCCCGGGGGACAGGGGTACAGATACGCAGTATTTT.